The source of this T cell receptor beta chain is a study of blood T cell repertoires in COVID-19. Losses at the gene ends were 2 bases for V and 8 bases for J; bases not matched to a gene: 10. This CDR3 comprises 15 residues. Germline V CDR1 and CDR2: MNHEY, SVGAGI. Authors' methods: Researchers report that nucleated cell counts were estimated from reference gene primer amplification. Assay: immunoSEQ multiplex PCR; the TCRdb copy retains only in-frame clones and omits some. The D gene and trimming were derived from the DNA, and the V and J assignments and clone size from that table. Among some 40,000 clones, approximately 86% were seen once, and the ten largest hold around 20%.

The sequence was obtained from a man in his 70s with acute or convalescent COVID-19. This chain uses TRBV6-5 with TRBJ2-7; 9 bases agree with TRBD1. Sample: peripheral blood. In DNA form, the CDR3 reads TGTGCCAGCAGTTACCAGACAGGGGGGGTCCCCCAGCAGTACTTC. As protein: CASSYQTGGVPQQYF.